One sample yielded the 31 T cell receptor beta chains listed below, sequenced in a study of blood T cell repertoires in COVID-19. TCRdb's table, derived via immunoSEQ multiplex PCR, lists solely in-frame clones and lacks some. The sample records 160,000 or so clones, 88% being singletons. Sequencing was done on a sample of PBMCs or T cells enriched from blood (not recorded which). The receptors were sampled from a woman in her fifties or sixties who had recovered from COVID-19.

The chain uses TRBV7-8 and TRBJ2-1; the D is unclear. Germline CDR1 reads SGHVS; CDR2 reads FQNEAQ. The CDR3 spans 17 residues. V lost 1 base and J lost 0, with 13 bases in between. For the CDR3, the DNA is TGTGCCAGCAGCTTAGGTTGGAGCGTGAGCTCCTACAATGAGCAGTTCTTC. Translating gives CASSLGWSVSSYNEQFF.

This clone came up once. This chain uses TRBV5-6 with TRBJ2-7; 8 positions agree with TRBD1. The CDR3 extends over 16 amino acids. CDR1 is SGHDT, CDR2 YYEEEE, per germline. V lost 2 bases and J lost 3; bases outside the gene matches: 10. CDR3 nucleotide sequence: TGTGCCAGCAGCTTACGACAGGGGATCGGGTTCTACGAGCAGTACTTC. Protein sequence: CASSLRQGIGFYEQYF.

The chain carries TRBV4-2 and TRBJ1-1; D perhaps matches TRBD1 (5 bases). This CDR3 has 18 amino acids. Germline V CDR1 and CDR2: LGHNA, YNFKEQ. Trimming stripped 1 base from V and 3 bases from J, with 21 bases between. CDR3 sequence reads: CASSQAGAFGREDTEAFF. In nucleotides, the CDR3 is TGTGCCAGCAGCCAAGCAGGTGCGTTTGGCAGGGAGGACACTGAAGCTTTCTTT.

The chain uses TRBV5-6 and TRBJ1-2; D remains ambiguous. The CDR3 loop spans 15 amino acids. V was cut by 0 bases and J by 4 bases, with 13 bases left in between. Germline lookup yields CDR1 SGHDT and CDR2 YYEEEE. CDR3 nucleotide sequence: TGTGCCAGCAGCTTGGGTCTCGGGGAAGGCTATGGCTACACCTTC. Translating it yields CASSLGLGEGYGYTF. Full variable domain (missing parts from reference TRBV5-6 and TRBJ1-2): DAGVTQSPTHLIKTRGQQVTLRCSPKSGHDTVSWYQQALGQGPQFIFQYYEEEERQRGNFPDRFSGHQFPNYSSELNVNALLLGDSALYLCASSLGLGEGYGYTFGSGTRLTVV.

The V gene is TRBV5-1, the J gene TRBJ2-1; weak D call: TRBD2 (5 bases). Deletions cut 4 bases from V and 9 bases from J, with 20 bases between. CDR3 length: 15 residues. In germline, CDR1 is SGHRS, CDR2 YFSETQ. In nucleotides, the CDR3 is TGCGCCAGCAGCGCTCTCTCCGGGGAGTATAGTGAGCAGTTCTTC. It is translated as CASSALSGEYSEQFF.

The rearrangement joins TRBV6-2 or TRBV6-3 to TRBJ2-3; D might be TRBD2 (6 bases). The CDR3 consists of 15 residues. Trimming took off 6 bases at V and 4 bases at J, with 17 bases between the two ends. The V gene's germline CDR1 is MNHEY and CDR2 SVGEGT. CDR3 in amino acids: CASSTPGLNSDTQYF. CDR3 DNA: TGTGCCAGCAGCACGCCGGGACTTAACTCAGATACGCAGTATTTT.

V usage is TRBV21-1 and J usage is TRBJ1-5; TRBD1 is taken as the D call from the table, unchecked against the DNA. TRBV21-1 corresponds to a pseudogene. The CDR3 consists of 17 residues. Here the CDR3 reads CASSPRTGRGDNQPQHF. The DNA of the CDR3 is TGTGCCAGCAGCCCACGGACAGGGCGAGGTGACAATCAGCCCCAGCATTTT.

Written as DNA, the CDR3 is TGTGCCAGCAGCTTCGGGACAACTAGCACAGATACGCAGTATTTT. Protein: CASSFGTTSTDTQYF. This chain links TRBV7-9 with TRBJ2-3; maybe TRBD1 (6 bases). Deletions cut 3 bases from V and 0 bases from J, with 10 bases between. The germline V gene has CDR1 SEHNR and CDR2 FQNEAQ (reference sequence). The CDR3 consists of 15 residues.

This chain uses TRBV5-5 with TRBJ1-1, with a possible D match to TRBD1 (5 bases). The germline gives CDR1 SGHKS, CDR2 YYEKEE (reference sequence). The CDR3 has 16 amino acids. The V and J ends lost 4 bases and 0 bases respectively, with 16 bases between them. DNA of the CDR3: TGTGCCAGCAGCCCAGACAAGGGGTTGGTGAACACTGAAGCTTTCTTT. It is translated as CASSPDKGLVNTEAFF.

The genes are TRBV18 and TRBJ1-3; TRBD1 matches at 7 bases. V was clipped by 3 bases and J by 2 bases; unmatched bases: 7. In germline, CDR1 is KGHSH, CDR2 LQKENI. The CDR3 contains 16 residues. The chain's CDR3 is CASSPSADRAGNTIYF. The CDR3 DNA reads TGTGCCAGCTCACCCTCCGCTGACAGGGCTGGAAACACCATATATTTT. Full variable domain (missing parts from reference TRBV18 and TRBJ1-3): NAGVMQNPRHLVRRRGQEARLRCSPMKGHSHVYWYRQLPEEGLKFMVYLQKENIIDESGMPKERFSAEFPKEGPSILRIQQVVRGDSAAYFCASSPSADRAGNTIYFGEGSWLTVV.

CDR3 sequence (DNA): TGTGCCAGCAGCCCCCAAAGTGGGGCAGAGTATGGCTACACCTTC. Translated: CASSPQSGAEYGYTF. The chain carries TRBV7-2 and TRBJ1-2; D is perhaps TRBD1 (5 bases). Trimming shortened V by 5 bases and J by 5 bases, and 18 bases separated the two germline ends. The germline V gene encodes CDR1 SGHTA and CDR2 FQGNSA. The CDR3 sequence is 15 residues long.

The chain has TRBV7-2 and TRBJ1-2; tentative D call: TRBD1 (5 bases). In germline, CDR1 is SGHTA, CDR2 FQGNSA. The CDR3 totals 13 residues. The V end lost 1 base, the J end lost 7 bases, and 10 bases lay between the germline ends. The CDR3 protein is CASSLVGGFGYTF. As DNA, the CDR3 is TGTGCCAGCAGCTTAGTCGGGGGGTTTGGCTACACCTTC.

This chain uses TRBV9 with TRBJ2-5; a possible D gene is TRBD2 (5 bases). Trimming left V 0 bases short and J 5 bases short, with 11 bases between. The CDR3 has 14 residues. Germline values: CDR1 SGDLS, CDR2 YYNGEE. The CDR3 loop reads CASSVVGVTETQYF. The CDR3 DNA reads as TGTGCCAGCAGCGTAGTCGGGGTTACGGAGACCCAGTACTTC.

The V and J genes are TRBV28 and TRBJ1-5, with D unclear. This CDR3 region has 14 residues. The germline CDR1 and CDR2 sequences are MDHEN and SYDVKM. The ends were cut back, 6 bases at V and 2 bases at J, with 11 bases in the middle. The DNA for the CDR3 is TGTGCCAGCAGCCTCCTGGGAGGCAATCAGCCCCAGCATTTT. The encoded protein is CASSLLGGNQPQHF.

In DNA, the CDR3 is TGTGCCAGCAGTTCCAGAGAAAAACTGTTTTTT. The encoded protein is CASSSREKLFF. This sequence joins TRBV12-3 or TRBV12-4 and TRBJ1-4; D is ambiguous. The CDR3 is 11 residues long. V lost 4 bases to trimming and J lost 8 bases, with 5 bases between them.

The CDR3 here is CASSLSRLIINYGYTF. CDR3 nucleotide sequence: TGTGCCAGCAGCTTGTCCAGACTAATAATTAACTATGGCTACACCTTC. The chain combines TRBV5-6 with TRBJ1-2; D is unclear. Trimming removed 1 base from V and 1 base from J, with 14 bases in between. In germline, CDR1 is SGHDT, CDR2 YYEEEE. The CDR3 runs 16 residues.

The CDR3 coding sequence is TGTGCCAGTAGAAGGCTAGCGGGGGGCTTGGATACGCAGTATTTT. Translated: CASRRLAGGLDTQYF. The chain uses TRBV19 and TRBJ2-3; 11 bases fit TRBD2. Germline-derived CDR1 and CDR2 are LNHDA and SQIVND (reference sequence). The CDR3 consists of 15 residues. With V trimmed by 6 bases and J by 6 bases, 8 bases remained unmatched.

The genes are TRBV27 and TRBJ2-1; the match to TRBD2 covers 13 bases. The germline V gene has CDR1 MNHEY and CDR2 SMNVEV (reference sequence). V lost 5 bases, J lost 7 bases, and 5 bases stayed unmatched. The CDR3 runs to 15 residues. Written as DNA, the CDR3 is TGTGCCAGCAGTCTTGAGACTAGCGGGGGGAATGAGCAGTTCTTC. It codes for CASSLETSGGNEQFF.

V usage is TRBV6-5 and J usage is TRBJ1-1; D unresolved. Germline V gene sequence: CDR1 MNHEY, CDR2 SVGAGI. The CDR3 length is 11 residues. CDR3 nucleotide sequence: TGTGCTAGTGAGGGCTATCCTACCACTTTCTTT. Translated: CASEGYPTTFF.

This clone was counted only a few times. The chain has TRBV2 and TRBJ2-7; TRBD2 is a possible D gene (6 bases). The V end lost 4 bases, the J end lost 3 bases, and 10 bases lay between the germline ends. Per germline, CDR1 SNHLY and CDR2 FYNNEI. This CDR3 region has 13 residues. DNA of the CDR3: TGTGCCAGCAGTGGGAGGGCAAACTACGAGCAGTACTTC. It specifies CASSGRANYEQYF. Full variable domain (missing parts from reference TRBV2 and TRBJ2-7): EPEVTQTPSHQVTQMGQEVILRCVPISNHLYFYWYRQILGQKVEFLVSFYNNEISEKSEIFDDQFSVERPDGSNFTLKIRSTKLEDSAMYFCASSGRANYEQYFGPGTRLTVT.

With respect to this clone: Other DNA variants within this sample encode the same CDR3. The CDR3 nucleotides are TGTGCCAGCTCACCCTACAGCGATACGCAGTATTTT. Protein product: CASSPYSDTQYF. The chain combines TRBV18 with TRBJ2-3; D unresolved. The CDR3 runs 12 residues. Germline CDR1 is KGHSH and CDR2 is LQKENI. V was cut by 3 bases and J by 6 bases, with 7 bases left in between.

The sample holds one count of this clone. This CDR3 is CASRETGVRQPQHF. CDR3 bases: TGTGCCAGTAGGGAGACAGGAGTAAGGCAGCCCCAGCATTTT. The V gene is TRBV19, the J gene TRBJ1-5, with D possibly TRBD1 on 6 matching bases. The CDR3 spans 14 residues. Germline lookup yields CDR1 LNHDA and CDR2 SQIVND (reference sequence). V lost 6 bases and J 7 bases, leaving 16 bases between the germline ends. Together with reference TRBV19 and TRBJ1-5, the CDR3 gives the full variable domain: DGGITQSPKYLFRKEGQNVTLSCEQNLNHDAMYWYRQDPGQGLRLIYYSQIVNDFQKGDIAEGYSVSREKKESFPLTVTSAQKNPTAFYLCASRETGVRQPQHFGDGTRLSIL.

This clone has a handful of counts. V is TRBV3-1 (or the pseudogene TRBV3-2) and J is TRBJ1-2; a weak D match, TRBD1 (6 bases). Germline V CDR1 and CDR2: LGHDT, YNNKEL (reference sequence). With 5 bases removed from V and 2 bases from J, the gap between germline ends came to 9 bases. This CDR3 has 13 residues. CDR3 nucleotide sequence: TGTGCCAGCAGCTACGACAGGAACTATGGCTACACCTTC. Translating it yields CASSYDRNYGYTF.

The rearrangement links TRBV9 to TRBJ1-1; D possibly corresponds to TRBD1 (5 bases). This CDR3 is built from 13 residues. V lost 1 base to trimming and J lost 1 base, with 5 bases between them. From germline, CDR1 is SGDLS and CDR2 YYNGEE. The CDR3 nucleotides read TGTGCCAGCAGCGTAACAGGGAACACTGAAGCTTTCTTT. As protein: CASSVTGNTEAFF.

This clone was detected once. The V call is TRBV7-2, the J call TRBJ1-5; no clear D. V was trimmed by 3 bases and J by 7 bases, leaving 10 bases between them. The germline gives CDR1 SGHTA, CDR2 FQGNSA. There are 13 residues in the CDR3. The CDR3 sequence: CASSLVFQQPQHF. CDR3 bases: TGTGCCAGCAGCTTGGTGTTTCAGCAGCCCCAGCATTTT.

This sequence joins TRBV6-5 and TRBJ2-7, with 9 nucleotides matching TRBD1. The V gene's germline CDR1 is MNHEY and CDR2 SVGAGI. This CDR3 is 13 amino acids long. V shed 10 bases, J shed 3 bases, and the junction held 7 bases outside the gene matches. The CDR3 here is CANAQGAFYEQYF. CDR3 coding DNA: TGTGCCAACGCACAGGGGGCCTTCTACGAGCAGTACTTC.

This rearrangement joins TRBV3-1 (or the pseudogene TRBV3-2) to TRBJ1-1, with D possibly matching TRBD1 (5 bases). The V and J ends lost 4 bases and 2 bases respectively, with 8 bases between them. The length of the CDR3 is 13 residues. Looked up from germline, CDR1 is LGHDT and CDR2 is YNNKEL (reference sequence). CDR3 loop: CASSRGDNTEAFF. CDR3 nucleotide sequence: TGTGCCAGCAGCCGGGGGGACAACACTGAAGCTTTCTTT.

The rearrangement links TRBV19 to TRBJ2-2; 10 bases map to TRBD1. The CDR3 consists of 15 residues. CDR1 and CDR2 from the germline V gene are LNHDA and SQIVND (reference sequence). Trimming took 8 bases from V and 3 from J; bases not matched to a gene: 6. This CDR3 is CASSDRGEYTGELFF. The CDR3 coding sequence is TGTGCCAGTTCGGACAGGGGGGAGTACACCGGGGAGCTGTTTTTT.

The chain recombines TRBV10-3 with TRBJ1-1; D not resolved. The CDR3 loop spans 15 amino acids. Germline CDR1 ENHRY, CDR2 SYGVKD. Deletions cut 3 bases from V and 1 base from J, with 12 bases between. CDR3 DNA sequence: TGTGCCATCAGTGATAGCGTGGTTGAGAACACTGAAGCTTTCTTT. Its translation: CAISDSVVENTEAFF.

The chain is built from TRBV9 and TRBJ2-1, with D possibly being TRBD1 (7 bases). The germline V and J ends were trimmed by 0 bases and 9 bases, with 16 bases remaining between them. The CDR3 spans 15 residues. The germline V gene has CDR1 SGDLS and CDR2 YYNGEE. The DNA for the CDR3 is TGTGCCAGCAGCGTAGGTTCAGGGGGAGGCTCTGAGCAGTTCTTC. It translates to CASSVGSGGGSEQFF.

This chain uses TRBV10-3 with TRBJ1-5, with D possibly being TRBD1 (5 bases). Trimming cost V 4 bases and J 1 base, with 14 bases left between them. The germline V gene encodes CDR1 ENHRY and CDR2 SYGVKD. The CDR3 consists of 16 residues. The CDR3: CAISGAGLESNQPQHF. The DNA for the CDR3 is TGTGCCATCAGTGGGGCAGGGTTGGAGAGCAATCAGCCCCAGCATTTT.